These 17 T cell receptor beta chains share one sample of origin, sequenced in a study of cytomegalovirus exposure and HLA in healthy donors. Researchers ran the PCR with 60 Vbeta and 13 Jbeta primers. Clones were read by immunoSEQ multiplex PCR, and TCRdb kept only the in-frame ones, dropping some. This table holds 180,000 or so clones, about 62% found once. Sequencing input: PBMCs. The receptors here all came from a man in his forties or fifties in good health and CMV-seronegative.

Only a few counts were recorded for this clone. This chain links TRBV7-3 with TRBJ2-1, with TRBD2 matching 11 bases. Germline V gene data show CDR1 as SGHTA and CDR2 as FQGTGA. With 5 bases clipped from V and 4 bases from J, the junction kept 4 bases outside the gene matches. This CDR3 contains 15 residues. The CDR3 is CASSAGLAVYNEQFF. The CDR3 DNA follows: TGTGCCAGCAGCGCGGGACTAGCGGTTTACAATGAGCAGTTCTTC. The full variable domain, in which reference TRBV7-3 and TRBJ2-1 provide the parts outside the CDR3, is GAGVSQTPSNKVTEKGKYVELRCDPISGHTALYWYRQSLGQGPEFLIYFQGTGAADDSGLPNDRFFAVRPEGSVSTLKIQRTERGDSAVYLCASSAGLAVYNEQFFGPGTRLTVL.

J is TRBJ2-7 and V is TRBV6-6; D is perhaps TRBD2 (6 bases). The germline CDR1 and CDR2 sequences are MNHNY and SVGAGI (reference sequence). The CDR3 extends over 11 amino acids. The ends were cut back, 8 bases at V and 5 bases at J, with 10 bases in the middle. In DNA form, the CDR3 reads TGTGCCAGCGGGACTCGGGACGAGCAGTACTTC. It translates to CASGTRDEQYF.

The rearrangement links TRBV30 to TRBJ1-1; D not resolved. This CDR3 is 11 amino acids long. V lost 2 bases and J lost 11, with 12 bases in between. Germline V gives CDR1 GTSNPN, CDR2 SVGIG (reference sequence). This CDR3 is CAWSPGVYAFF. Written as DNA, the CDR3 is TGTGCCTGGAGTCCTGGAGTATACGCTTTCTTT.

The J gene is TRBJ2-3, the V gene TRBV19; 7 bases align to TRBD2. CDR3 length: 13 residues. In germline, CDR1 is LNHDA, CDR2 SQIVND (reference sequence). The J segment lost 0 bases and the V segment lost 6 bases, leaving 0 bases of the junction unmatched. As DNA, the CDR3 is TGTGCCAGTAGGGGGGGGAGCACAGATACGCAGTATTTT. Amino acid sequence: CASRGGSTDTQYF.

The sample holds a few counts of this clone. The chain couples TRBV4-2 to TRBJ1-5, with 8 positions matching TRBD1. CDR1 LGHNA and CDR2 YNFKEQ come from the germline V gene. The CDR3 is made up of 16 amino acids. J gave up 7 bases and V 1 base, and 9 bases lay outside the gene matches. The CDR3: CASSQVQGAQGQPQHF. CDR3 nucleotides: TGTGCCAGCAGCCAAGTCCAGGGGGCTCAAGGACAGCCCCAGCATTTT.

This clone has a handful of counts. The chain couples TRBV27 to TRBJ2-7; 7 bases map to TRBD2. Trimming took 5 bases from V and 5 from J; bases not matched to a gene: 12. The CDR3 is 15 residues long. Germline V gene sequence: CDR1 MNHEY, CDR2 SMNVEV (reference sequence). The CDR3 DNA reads TGTGCCAGCAGTCCCGGGTTAGGGAGGGCCCACGAGCAGTACTTC. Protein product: CASSPGLGRAHEQYF.

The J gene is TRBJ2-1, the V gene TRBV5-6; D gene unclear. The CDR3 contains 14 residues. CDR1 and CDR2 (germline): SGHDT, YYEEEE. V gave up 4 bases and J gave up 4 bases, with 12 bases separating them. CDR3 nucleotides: TGTGCCAGCAGCAGTCGAGGCGCGTACAATGAGCAGTTCTTC. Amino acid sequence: CASSSRGAYNEQFF.

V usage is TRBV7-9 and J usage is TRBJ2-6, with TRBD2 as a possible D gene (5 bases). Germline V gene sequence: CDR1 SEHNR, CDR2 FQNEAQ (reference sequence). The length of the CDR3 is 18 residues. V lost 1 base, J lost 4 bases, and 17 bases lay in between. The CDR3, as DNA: TGTGCCAGCAGCTTAGTCGGCGGGCCCTCAACCGGGGCCAACGTCCTGACTTTC. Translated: CASSLVGGPSTGANVLTF.

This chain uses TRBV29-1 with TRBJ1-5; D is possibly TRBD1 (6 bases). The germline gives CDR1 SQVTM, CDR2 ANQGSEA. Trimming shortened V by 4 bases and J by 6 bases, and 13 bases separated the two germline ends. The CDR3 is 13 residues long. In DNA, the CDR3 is TGCAGCGTTGTGACAGGCCCAGGTCAGCCCCAGCATTTT. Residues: CSVVTGPGQPQHF.

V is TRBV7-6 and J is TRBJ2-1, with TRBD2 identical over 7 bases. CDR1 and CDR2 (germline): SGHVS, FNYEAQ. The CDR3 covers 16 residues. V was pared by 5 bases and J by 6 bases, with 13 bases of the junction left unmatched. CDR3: CASSRVFGRAGNEQFF. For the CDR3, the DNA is TGTGCCAGCAGCCGAGTCTTTGGGAGGGCTGGCAATGAGCAGTTCTTC.

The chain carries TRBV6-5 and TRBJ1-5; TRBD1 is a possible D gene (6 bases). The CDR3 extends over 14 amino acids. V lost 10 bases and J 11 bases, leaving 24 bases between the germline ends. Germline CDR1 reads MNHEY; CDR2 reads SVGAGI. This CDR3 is CAIIPHKTGNTQHF. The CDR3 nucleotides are TGTGCCATCATACCGCATAAAACAGGGAACACCCAGCATTTT.

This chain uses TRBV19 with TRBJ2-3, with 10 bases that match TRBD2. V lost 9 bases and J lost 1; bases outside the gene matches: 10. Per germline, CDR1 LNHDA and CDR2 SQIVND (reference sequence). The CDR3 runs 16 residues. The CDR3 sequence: CASDKSTSGGTDTQYF. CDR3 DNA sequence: TGTGCCAGCGACAAATCTACTAGCGGGGGCACAGATACGCAGTATTTT.

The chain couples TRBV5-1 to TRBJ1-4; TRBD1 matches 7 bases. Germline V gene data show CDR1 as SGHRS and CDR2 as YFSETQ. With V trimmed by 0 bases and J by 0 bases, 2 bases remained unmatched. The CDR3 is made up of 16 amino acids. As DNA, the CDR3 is TGCGCCAGCAGCTTGGACAGGGGCGCAACTAATGAAAAACTGTTTTTT. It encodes CASSLDRGATNEKLFF. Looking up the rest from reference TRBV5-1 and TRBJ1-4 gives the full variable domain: KAGVTQTPRYLIKTRGQQVTLSCSPISGHRSVSWYQQTPGQGLQFLFEYFSETQRNKGNFPGRFSGRQFSNSRSEMNVSTLELGDSALYLCASSLDRGATNEKLFFGSGTQLSVL.

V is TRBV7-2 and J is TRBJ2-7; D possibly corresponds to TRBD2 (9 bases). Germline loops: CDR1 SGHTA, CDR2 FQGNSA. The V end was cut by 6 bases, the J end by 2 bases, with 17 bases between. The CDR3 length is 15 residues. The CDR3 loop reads CASSLAGQATYEQYF. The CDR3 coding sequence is TGTGCCAGCAGTCTAGCGGGACAGGCAACCTACGAGCAGTACTTC.

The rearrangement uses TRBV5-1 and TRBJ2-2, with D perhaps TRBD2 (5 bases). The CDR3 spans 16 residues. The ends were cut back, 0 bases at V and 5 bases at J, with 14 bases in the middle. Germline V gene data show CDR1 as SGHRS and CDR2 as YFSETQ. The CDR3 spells CASSLDGRGKTGELFF. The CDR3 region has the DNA TGCGCCAGCAGCTTGGACGGACGGGGAAAGACCGGGGAGCTGTTTTTT.

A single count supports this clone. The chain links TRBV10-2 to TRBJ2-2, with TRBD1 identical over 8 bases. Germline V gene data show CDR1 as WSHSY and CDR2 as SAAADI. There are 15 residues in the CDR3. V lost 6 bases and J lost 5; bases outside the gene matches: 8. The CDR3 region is CASRGWTGRTGELFF. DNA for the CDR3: TGCGCCAGCAGGGGGTGGACAGGGCGGACCGGGGAGCTGTTTTTT.

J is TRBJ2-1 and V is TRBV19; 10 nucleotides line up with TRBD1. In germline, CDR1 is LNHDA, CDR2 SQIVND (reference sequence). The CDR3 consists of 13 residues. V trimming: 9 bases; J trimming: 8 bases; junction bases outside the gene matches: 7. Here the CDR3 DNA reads TGTGCCAGCAGACAGGGGGCGACGGATGAGCAGTTCTTC. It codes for CASRQGATDEQFF.